The 24 T cell receptor beta chains reported below all come from one sample, sequenced in a study of shared clonotypes between healthy human individuals. The repertoire was sequenced with immunoSEQ multiplex PCR; TCRdb's copy has only in-frame clones and lacks some. The data show almost 750,000 clones, 72% seen once. Sequencing used memory CD4+ T cells sorted from blood. The subset denotes: CD45RA-negative fraction. Receptor source: a woman in her 30s in good health.

This clone was picked up one time. The V and J genes are TRBV7-9 and TRBJ2-1, with 9 bases lining up with TRBD2. V shed 1 base, J shed 4 bases, and the junction held 5 bases outside the gene matches. The germline V gene encodes CDR1 SEHNR and CDR2 FQNEAQ (reference sequence). The CDR3 extends over 16 amino acids. The chain's CDR3 is CASSLGGGRDYNEQFF. The CDR3 DNA follows: TGTGCCAGCAGCTTAGGGGGCGGGAGGGATTACAATGAGCAGTTCTTC.

Here the CDR3 reads CASSTTRRWAETQYF. Written as DNA, the CDR3 is TGTGCCAGCAGTACGACTAGAAGGTGGGCGGAGACCCAGTACTTC. V usage is TRBV6-5 and J usage is TRBJ2-5; the D gene is possibly TRBD2 (6 bases). Trimming took off 5 bases at V and 5 bases at J, with 18 bases between the two ends. CDR1 and CDR2 (germline): MNHEY, SVGAGI. This CDR3 contains 15 residues.

V and J are TRBV4-1 and TRBJ2-4; TRBD1 or TRBD2 may be the D gene (5 bases each). Germline V gives CDR1 MGHRA, CDR2 YSYEKL. With 4 bases removed from V and 4 bases from J, the gap between germline ends came to 17 bases. This CDR3 comprises 16 residues. CDR3 sequence reads: CASSPRGEQIKNIQYF. In DNA form, the CDR3 reads TGCGCCAGCAGCCCCAGAGGGGAGCAGATAAAAAACATTCAGTACTTC.

Concerning this clone: This CDR3 is also generated by other DNA sequences in the sample. This chain uses TRBV4-1 with TRBJ2-7; TRBD2 aligns across 11 bases. Per the germline V gene, CDR1 is MGHRA and CDR2 is YSYEKL. Trimming removed 1 base from V and 3 bases from J; junction bases left unmatched: 2. The CDR3 length is 15 residues. This chain's CDR3 is CASSQAGTSGYEQYF. The CDR3 coding sequence is TGCGCCAGCAGCCAAGCCGGGACTAGCGGCTACGAGCAGTACTTC.

This sequence joins TRBV28 and TRBJ1-3, with D unresolved. V shed 2 bases and J shed 0 bases, with 2 bases lying between them. In germline, CDR1 is MDHEN, CDR2 SYDVKM. The CDR3 loop spans 13 amino acids. CDR3 coding DNA: TGTGCCAGCAGTTTACTCTCTGGAAACACCATATATTTT. Translation gives CASSLLSGNTIYF.

Only a few counts were recorded for this clone. This chain joins TRBV6-5 and TRBJ2-7; 7 nucleotides line up with TRBD1. Germline V gene lookup returns CDR1 MNHEY and CDR2 SVGAGI. V gave up 2 bases and J gave up 7 bases; unmatched junction bases: 8. The CDR3 spans 14 residues. The CDR3 DNA follows: TGTGCCAGCAGTTACCTGGGACAGTTTGGAGAGCAGTACTTC. It is translated as CASSYLGQFGEQYF.

This clone was seen only once. The V and J genes are TRBV6-5 and TRBJ1-1; TRBD1 matches 10 bases. The CDR3 extends over 14 amino acids. Trimming cost V 5 bases and J 7 bases; bases outside gene matches: 7. The germline CDR1 and CDR2 sequences are MNHEY and SVGAGI. CDR3 DNA: TGTGCCAGCAGTCCCCGGGACAGGGGTTTTGAAGCTTTCTTT. This translates into CASSPRDRGFEAFF.

CDR3 residues: CASLARSSYNEQFF. The CDR3 DNA reads TGTGCCAGCCTCGCGAGATCCTCCTACAATGAGCAGTTCTTC. The chain combines TRBV6-1 with TRBJ2-1; D is undetermined. Germline V CDR1 and CDR2: MNHNS, SASEGT. The CDR3 has 14 amino acids. Trimming cost V 8 bases and J 0 bases, with 11 bases left between them.

Notes on this clone: The sample carries other DNA sequences with the same CDR3. V gene TRBV11-3 combines with J gene TRBJ2-1, with 11 bases that match TRBD1. There are 17 residues in the CDR3. The germline CDR1 and CDR2 sequences are SGHNT and YENEEA. Trimming at V came to 0 bases and at J to 3 bases, leaving 4 bases not matched to a gene. Here the CDR3 reads CASSLESGTGGYNEQFF. In DNA, the CDR3 is TGTGCCAGCAGCTTAGAGTCTGGGACAGGGGGCTACAATGAGCAGTTCTTC.

The J gene is TRBJ2-3, the V gene TRBV5-1, with D hard to call. Germline lookup yields CDR1 SGHRS and CDR2 YFSETQ. The CDR3 has 15 residues. Trimming pared 4 bases from V and 4 bases from J, leaving 16 bases between. In DNA, the CDR3 is TGCGCCAGCAGCCGAGGAAACAACCCCCCAGATACGCAGTATTTT. This codes for CASSRGNNPPDTQYF.

V usage is TRBV5-8 and J usage is TRBJ1-1; tentative D call: TRBD1 (5 bases). Germline V gene lookup returns CDR1 SGHTS and CDR2 YDEGEE. The CDR3 is 16 residues long. V lost 0 bases to trimming and J lost 0 bases, with 12 bases between them. In nucleotides, the CDR3 is TGTGCCAGCAGCTTGGTGAGACAGCAAATGAACACTGAAGCTTTCTTT. It is translated as CASSLVRQQMNTEAFF.

The V gene is TRBV4-1, the J gene TRBJ2-2; a possible D gene is TRBD2 (5 bases). Germline CDR1 is MGHRA and CDR2 is YSYEKL. Trimming took 4 bases from V and 8 from J, leaving 11 bases between them. The CDR3 totals 13 residues. This CDR3 reads CASSPLTSGELFF. CDR3 coding DNA: TGCGCCAGCAGCCCCCTCACTAGTGGGGAGCTGTTTTTT.

This clone was counted ten times or more. The chain has TRBV29-1 and TRBJ1-5; a possible D gene is TRBD1 (6 bases). Per the germline V gene, CDR1 is SQVTM and CDR2 is ANQGSEA. There are 14 residues in the CDR3. With 5 bases removed from V and 2 bases from J, the gap between germline ends came to 13 bases. CDR3 loop: CSVRGGGGNQPQHF. CDR3 DNA: TGCAGCGTTCGTGGGGGCGGAGGCAATCAGCCCCAGCATTTT.

This clone appeared a few times. The chain employs TRBV6-5 and TRBJ2-1; 12 nucleotides align to TRBD2. The CDR3 spans 15 residues. V shed 2 bases and J 9 bases; nucleotides not matched to a gene: 5. Looked up from germline, CDR1 is MNHEY and CDR2 is SVGAGI. As DNA, the CDR3 is TGTGCCAGCAGTTACGCGACTAGCGGGAGCTTTGAGCAGTTCTTC. Its translation: CASSYATSGSFEQFF.

A few counts support this clone. The V call is TRBV14, the J call TRBJ1-3; perhaps TRBD1 as D (6 bases). Germline V gene lookup returns CDR1 SGHDN and CDR2 FVKESK. V was trimmed by 0 bases and J by 4 bases, leaving 19 bases between them. The CDR3 has 18 amino acids. The CDR3 reads CASSQDLVRGTVGNTIYF. Here the CDR3 DNA reads TGTGCCAGCAGCCAAGATCTAGTCAGGGGAACCGTCGGAAACACCATATATTTT.

The chain couples TRBV27 to TRBJ1-1, with TRBD1 identical over 10 bases. This CDR3 is 14 amino acids long. The ends lost 4 bases at V and 4 bases at J; junction bases unmatched: 3. Germline lookup yields CDR1 MNHEY and CDR2 SMNVEV (reference sequence). CDR3 DNA sequence: TGTGCCAGCAGTTGGACAGGGGGTGTCACTGAAGCTTTCTTT. The encoded protein is CASSWTGGVTEAFF.

In this sample, this clone turned up many times. The rearrangement uses TRBV19 and TRBJ1-5; TRBD1 is a possible D gene (5 bases). Per the germline V gene, CDR1 is LNHDA and CDR2 is SQIVND (reference sequence). Between the trimmed V and J ends, which lost 7 bases and 6 bases, there was a span of 22 bases. The CDR3 is made up of 16 amino acids. The CDR3 sequence is CASIWGEEASGQPQHF. In DNA, the CDR3 is TGTGCCAGTATCTGGGGGGAGGAGGCTTCCGGTCAGCCCCAGCATTTT.

Worth noting for this clone: Possible read error: a much larger clone is one base away. The sample holds other DNA sequences that translate to the same CDR3. The genes are TRBV29-1 and TRBJ2-2, with 12 bases fitting TRBD2. J was trimmed by 5 bases and V by 4 bases; bases with no gene match: 5. Germline V gene lookup returns CDR1 SQVTM and CDR2 ANQGSEA. The CDR3 loop spans 15 amino acids. CDR3 loop: CSVGTSGTRTGELFF. The CDR3 region has the DNA TGCAGCGTTGGGACTAGCGGGACGCGGACCGGGGAGCTGTTTTTT.

The chain uses TRBV4-1 and TRBJ1-5; 7 nucleotides agree with TRBD1. From germline, CDR1 is MGHRA and CDR2 YSYEKL. After removal of 3 bases from V and 2 bases from J, the junction contained 7 bases not matched to a gene. The CDR3 totals 16 residues. CDR3: CASSQLQGQRNQPQHF. The CDR3, as DNA: TGCGCCAGCAGCCAGTTACAGGGGCAACGCAATCAGCCCCAGCATTTT.

The chain combines TRBV11-2 with TRBJ2-2; D might be TRBD1 (5 bases). The germline V gene encodes CDR1 SGHAT and CDR2 FQNNGV. This CDR3 is 18 amino acids long. The V end lost 3 bases, the J end lost 0 bases, and 17 bases lay between the germline ends. The CDR3 nucleotides are TGTGCCAGCAGCTTCCTCGGATTGACAGACGCGAACACCGGGGAGCTGTTTTTT. This codes for CASSFLGLTDANTGELFF.

The chain employs TRBV5-8 and TRBJ1-4; D perhaps matches TRBD1 (5 bases). This CDR3 is built from 16 residues. Germline CDR1 reads SGHTS; CDR2 reads YDEGEE. V was pared by 6 bases and J by 8 bases, with 23 bases between. The CDR3 spells CASTPFRGRAREKLFF. CDR3 bases: TGTGCCAGCACCCCATTTCGGGGACGGGCCCGGGAAAAACTGTTTTTT.

Only a few counts were recorded for this clone. The chain carries TRBV18 and TRBJ2-1, with TRBD2 identical over 9 bases. The CDR3 is 14 residues long. J lost 9 bases, V lost 6 bases, and 9 bases had no gene match. Germline V gene lookup returns CDR1 KGHSH and CDR2 LQKENI. CDR3 sequence: CASSPLPTSGEQFF. Written as DNA, the CDR3 is TGTGCCAGCTCCCCCCTCCCGACTAGCGGTGAGCAGTTCTTC.

This clone was seen more than once but under ten times. The chain carries TRBV7-2 and TRBJ1-2; 8 bases line up with TRBD1. This CDR3 has 14 residues. Germline V gives CDR1 SGHTA, CDR2 FQGNSA. Trimming at V came to 7 bases and at J to 4 bases, leaving 8 bases not matched to a gene. The CDR3 DNA follows: TGTGCCAGCATCTATCAGGGGGCTAGCTATGGCTACACCTTC. Translating it yields CASIYQGASYGYTF.

This chain joins TRBV7-8 and TRBJ2-3; 13 bases line up with TRBD2. Germline V CDR1 and CDR2: SGHVS, FQNEAQ. The CDR3 is made up of 19 amino acids. V dropped 3 bases and J dropped 4; count of bases not matched to a gene: 13. The CDR3 DNA follows: TGTGCCAGCAGCTTCGGACTAGCGGGAGCTTCGATGGGGGCAGATACGCAGTATTTT. Encoded protein: CASSFGLAGASMGADTQYF.